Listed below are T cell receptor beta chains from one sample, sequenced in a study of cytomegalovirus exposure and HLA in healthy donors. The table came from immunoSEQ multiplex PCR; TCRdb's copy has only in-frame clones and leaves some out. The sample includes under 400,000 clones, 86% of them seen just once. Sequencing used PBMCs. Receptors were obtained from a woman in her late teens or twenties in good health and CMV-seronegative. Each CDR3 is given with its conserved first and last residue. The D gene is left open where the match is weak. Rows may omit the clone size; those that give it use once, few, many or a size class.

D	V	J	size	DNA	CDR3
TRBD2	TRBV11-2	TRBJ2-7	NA	TGTGCCAGCAGCCCAGCGGGGAGACCCTACGAGCAGTACTTC	CASSPAGRPYEQYF
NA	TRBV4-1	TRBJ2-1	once	TGCGCCAGCAGCCAAGATCTCAGGGGACCAAACAATGAGCAGTTCTTC	CASSQDLRGPNNEQFF
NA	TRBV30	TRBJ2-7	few	TGTGCCTGGAGTGTATTCGGGGAGCAGTACTTC	CAWSVFGEQYF
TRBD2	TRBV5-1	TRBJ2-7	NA	TGCGCCAGCAGCTTGGCCCTAGCGGGAGGACCCGACGCGGAGCAGTACTTC	CASSLALAGGPDAEQYF
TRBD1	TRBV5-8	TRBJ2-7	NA	TGTGCCAGCAGAGAATTAACAGGGGAAGGGGGTATCGGGCAGTACTTC	CASRELTGEGGIGQYF
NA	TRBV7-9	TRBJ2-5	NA	TGTGCCAGTATCCCCGTCCAGGCGGGCGAGACCCAGTACTTC	CASIPVQAGETQYF
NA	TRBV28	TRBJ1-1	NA	TGTGCCAGCAGGTTCGGGAGCCGAAGGGGCTCGTACACTGAAGCTTTCTTT	CASRFGSRRGSYTEAFF
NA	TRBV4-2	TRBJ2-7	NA	TGTGCCAGCAGCCAAGATAATACCTACGAGCAGTACTTC	CASSQDNTYEQYF
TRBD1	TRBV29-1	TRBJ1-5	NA	TGCAGCGCCGCGGGACAGCGCAATCAGCCCCAGCATTTT	CSAAGQRNQPQHF
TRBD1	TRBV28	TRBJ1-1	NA	TGTGCCAGCAGCTTAGGACAGGGGTTCGCTGAAGCTTTCTTT	CASSLGQGFAEAFF
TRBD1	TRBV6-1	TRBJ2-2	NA	TGTGCCAGCAGTGAATCCCTCGGGACAGGGGTGTTTACCGGGGAGCTGTTTTTT	CASSESLGTGVFTGELFF
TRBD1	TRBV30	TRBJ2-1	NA	TGTGCCTGGAATCCGGGACAGTACAATGAGCAGTTCTTC	CAWNPGQYNEQFF
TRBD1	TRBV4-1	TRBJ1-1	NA	TGCGCCAGCAGCCAACCCGGGACAGGGGTCACTGAAGCTTTCTTT	CASSQPGTGVTEAFF
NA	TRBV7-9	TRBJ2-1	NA	TGTGCCAGCAGCTTAGAAGCCCCCCCGAATGAGCAGTTCTTC	CASSLEAPPNEQFF
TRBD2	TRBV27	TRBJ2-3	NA	TGTGCCAGCAGTTTACTTAAACCAGCGGGACCTAACACAGATACGCAGTATTTT	CASSLLKPAGPNTDTQYF
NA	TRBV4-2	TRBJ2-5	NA	TGTGCCAGCAGCCAAGACGGGGGTCCCGAGACCCAGTACTTC	CASSQDGGPETQYF
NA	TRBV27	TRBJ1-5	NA	TGTGCCAGCAGTTCCCGGCCCGGGGGAAATAGCAATCAGCCCCAGCATTTT	CASSSRPGGNSNQPQHF
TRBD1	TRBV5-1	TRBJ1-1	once	TGCGCCAGCAGATCAACAGGGGGCACTGAAGCTTTCTTT	CASRSTGGTEAFF
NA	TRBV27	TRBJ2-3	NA	TGTGCCAGCAGTTTTTCCAGGCTAAACACAGATACGCAGTATTTT	CASSFSRLNTDTQYF
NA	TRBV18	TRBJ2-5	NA	TGTGCCAGCTCAAGGGGAGGCCCGGACAATCCTAAAGAGACCCAGTACTTC	CASSRGGPDNPKETQYF
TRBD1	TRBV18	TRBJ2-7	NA	TGTGCCAGCTCATCTCCGGGACAGGGCACCTACGAGCAGTACTTC	CASSSPGQGTYEQYF
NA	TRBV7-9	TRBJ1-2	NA	TGTGCCAGCAGCTTAGAGGGGTCAGTAGGCGGCTACACCTTC	CASSLEGSVGGYTF
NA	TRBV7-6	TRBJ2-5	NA	TGTGCCAGCAGCTTACGTTTTCGGGGGGCTGGTGAGACCCAGTACTTC	CASSLRFRGAGETQYF
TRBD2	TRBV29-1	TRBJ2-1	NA	TGCAGCGTTGACAGCGGGGGCTCCTACAATGAGCAGTTCTTC	CSVDSGGSYNEQFF
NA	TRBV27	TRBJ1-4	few	TGTGCCAGCAGTTTAAGATCTACCTTGGAGGGAACTAATGAAAAACTGTTTTTT	CASSLRSTLEGTNEKLFF
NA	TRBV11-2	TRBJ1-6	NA	TGTGCCAGCAGCTCCCAACAGGGTTTCCGATCACCCCTCCACTTT	CASSSQQGFRSPLHF
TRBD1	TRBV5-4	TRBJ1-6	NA	TGTGCCAGCAGCCACCGGACAGGGGAGGAATCACCCCTCCACTTT	CASSHRTGEESPLHF
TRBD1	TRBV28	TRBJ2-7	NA	TGTGCCAGCACCCCGGGACAGGTCTCCTACGAGCAGTACTTC	CASTPGQVSYEQYF
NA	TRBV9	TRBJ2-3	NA	TGTGCCAGCAGCCCGCCCGTTACTAGCACAGATACGCAGTATTTT	CASSPPVTSTDTQYF
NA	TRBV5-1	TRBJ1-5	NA	TGCGCCAGCAGCTTGGATGGGCAGGGAAATCAGCCCCAGCATTTT	CASSLDGQGNQPQHF
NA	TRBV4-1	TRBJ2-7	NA	TGCGCCAGCAGCCAATCGAGGAGCTACGAGCAGTACTTC	CASSQSRSYEQYF
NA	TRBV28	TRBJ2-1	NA	TGTGCCAGCACCTTCGGACAGCACAATGAGCAGTTCTTC	CASTFGQHNEQFF
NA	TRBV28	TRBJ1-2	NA	TGTGCCAGCAGTTTATTAGGGGATGGCTACACCTTC	CASSLLGDGYTF
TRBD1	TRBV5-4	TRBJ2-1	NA	TGTGCCAGCAGCTTGGCCGGGACAGGGGGCGGCTATGAGCAGTTCTTC	CASSLAGTGGGYEQFF
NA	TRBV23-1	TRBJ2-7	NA	TGCGCCAGCAGTCTAAAGGACAGAAACGCCGGGAGGAACTACGAGCAGTACTTC	CASSLKDRNAGRNYEQYF
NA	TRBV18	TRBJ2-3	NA	TGTGCCACCTGCCGAAGGGAGAGCACAGATACGCAGTATTTT	CATCRRESTDTQYF
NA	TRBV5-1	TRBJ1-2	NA	TGCGCCAGCAGCTTGGAACGGGACTCCCGGCGAGATGGCTACACCTTC	CASSLERDSRRDGYTF
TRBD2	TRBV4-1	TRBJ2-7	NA	TGCGCCAGCAGCCACGCCACTAGCGGGATTCCCTACGAGCAGTACTTC	CASSHATSGIPYEQYF
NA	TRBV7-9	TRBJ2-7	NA	TGTGCCAGCAGCCAAACTCAGGGTTCCGAGCAGTACTTC	CASSQTQGSEQYF
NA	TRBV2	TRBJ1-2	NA	TGTGCCAGCCGTGAATCAACAGGATCTGATACTAACTATGGCTACACCTTC	CASRESTGSDTNYGYTF
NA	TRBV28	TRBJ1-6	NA	TGTGCCAGCAGTTTAACGGGAAGTTCACCCCTCCACTTT	CASSLTGSSPLHF
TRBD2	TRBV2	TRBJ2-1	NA	TGTGCCAGCAGTGATCCTAGCGGGGGGGCCGATGAGCAGTTCTTC	CASSDPSGGADEQFF
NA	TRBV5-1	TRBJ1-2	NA	TGCGCCAGCAGCACCGACAGCTCTAACTATGGCTACACCTTC	CASSTDSSNYGYTF
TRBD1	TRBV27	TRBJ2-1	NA	TGTGCCAGCAGTTTATCGAACAGGGGGGCAGGCGAGCAGTTCTTC	CASSLSNRGAGEQFF
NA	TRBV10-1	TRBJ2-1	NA	TGCGCCAGCAGTGAGTCGAACAGGGCGACCTACAATGAGCAGTTCTTC	CASSESNRATYNEQFF
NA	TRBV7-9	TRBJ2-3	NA	TGTGCCAGCAGCTTAGATATCACGGTGAGGGGCACAGATACGCAGTATTTT	CASSLDITVRGTDTQYF
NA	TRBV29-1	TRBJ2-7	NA	TGCAGCGTTGTTGGAGGGCAGGAGTACGAGCAGTACTTC	CSVVGGQEYEQYF
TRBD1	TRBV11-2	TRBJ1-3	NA	TGTGCCAGCAGCACCTCCCAGGGGGCTGGAAACACCATATATTTT	CASSTSQGAGNTIYF
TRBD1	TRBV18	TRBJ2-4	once	TGTGCCAGCTCCCTGGCAGGGGGCCGGCCGATAGCCAAAAACATTCAGTACTTC	CASSLAGGRPIAKNIQYF
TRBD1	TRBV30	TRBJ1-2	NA	TGTGCCTGGAGCGACAGGGGGCGTTGGTATGGCTACACCTTC	CAWSDRGRWYGYTF